The sequence of this TCR beta chain was determined in a study of cytomegalovirus exposure and HLA in healthy donors. Study-wide results and limits: Rare TCR sequences predominated, though certain public TCRs were found in many donors. According to the study, about 180 TCR beta chains were cytomegalovirus-associated. Reports showed the classifier diagnosing cytomegalovirus status with high specificity and sensitivity. Later on, an analysis tied roughly 17,000 TCR beta sequences to HLA alleles at 0.05 false discovery rate.

The germline V and J ends were trimmed by 0 bases and 3 bases, with 10 bases remaining between them. The germline V gene has CDR1 SGDLS and CDR2 YYNGEE. This CDR3 contains 15 residues. Concerning this clone: The antigen is unknown.

Researchers ran the PCR with 60 Vbeta and 13 Jbeta primers. Clones were sequenced by immunoSEQ multiplex PCR, and TCRdb holds only the in-frame ones, with some missing. The repertoire holds about 110,000 clones, with around 86% as singletons. The material sequenced was PBMCs. The chain links TRBV9 to TRBJ2-1, with D perhaps matching TRBD1 (6 bases). The source is a woman aged 25 to 45 in good health and CMV-seronegative. CDR3 nucleotide sequence: TGTGCCAGCAGCGTAGATCAGGGGATCTACAATGAGCAGTTCTTC. Translation: CASSVDQGIYNEQFF.